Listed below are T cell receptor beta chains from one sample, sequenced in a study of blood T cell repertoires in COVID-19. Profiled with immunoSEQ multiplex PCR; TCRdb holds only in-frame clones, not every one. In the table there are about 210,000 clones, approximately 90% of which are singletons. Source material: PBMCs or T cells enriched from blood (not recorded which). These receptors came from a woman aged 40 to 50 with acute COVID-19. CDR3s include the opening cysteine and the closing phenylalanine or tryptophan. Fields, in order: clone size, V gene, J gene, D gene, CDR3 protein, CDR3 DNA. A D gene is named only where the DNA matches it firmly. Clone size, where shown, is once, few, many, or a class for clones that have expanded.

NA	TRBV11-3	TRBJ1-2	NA	CASSPSTVNYGYTF	TGTGCCAGCAGCCCCTCGACAGTGAACTATGGCTACACCTTC
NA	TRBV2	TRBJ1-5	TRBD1	CASSANPGQGSNQPQHF	TGTGCCAGCAGCGCAAACCCAGGACAGGGAAGCAATCAGCCCCAGCATTTT
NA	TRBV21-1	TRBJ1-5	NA	CASSKSRDRGPPRSQPQHF	TGTGCCAGCAGCAAGAGTAGGGACAGGGGGCCCCCGCGGAGTCAGCCCCAGCATTTT
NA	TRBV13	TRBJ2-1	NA	CASSPLGLAAAERVF	TGTGCCAGCAGCCCCCTAGGCTTAGCGGCGGCTGAGAGGGTCTTC
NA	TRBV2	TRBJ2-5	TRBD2	CASSDRLAGGETQYF	TGTGCCAGCAGTGACCGACTAGCGGGGGGAGAGACCCAGTACTTC
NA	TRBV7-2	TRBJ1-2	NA	CASSLASGTTNYGYTF	TGTGCCAGCAGCTTAGCGTCGGGAACTACTAACTATGGCTACACCTTC
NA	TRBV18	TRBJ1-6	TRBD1	CASSPGTVSSPLHF	TGTGCCAGCTCACCCGGGACAGTAAGTTCACCCCTCCACTTT
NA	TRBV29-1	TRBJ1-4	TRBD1	CSVATGGAKGEKLFF	TGCAGCGTTGCAACAGGGGGCGCGAAGGGTGAAAAACTGTTTTTT
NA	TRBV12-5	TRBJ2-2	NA	CASGLAPPGDTGELFF	TGTGCTAGTGGTTTGGCCCCTCCAGGGGACACCGGGGAGCTGTTTTTT
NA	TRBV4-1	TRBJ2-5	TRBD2	CASSQDPGLAGFQETQYF	TGCGCCAGCAGCCAAGACCCCGGACTAGCGGGGTTTCAAGAGACCCAGTACTTC
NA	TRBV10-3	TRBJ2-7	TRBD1	CAISDRQGPYEQYF	TGTGCCATCAGTGACCGACAGGGCCCCTACGAGCAGTACTTC
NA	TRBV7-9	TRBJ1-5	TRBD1	CASSTGQGDQPQHF	TGTGCCAGCAGCACGGGACAGGGCGATCAGCCCCAGCATTTT
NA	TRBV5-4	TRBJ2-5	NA	CASSLGGSPETQYF	TGTGCCAGCAGCTTGGGAGGTAGTCCAGAGACCCAGTACTTC
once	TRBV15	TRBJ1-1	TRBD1	CATSRDGVGTGGLEAFF	TGTGCCACCAGCAGAGATGGGGTCGGGACAGGGGGCTTGGAAGCTTTCTTT
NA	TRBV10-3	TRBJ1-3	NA	CAIKDSGSGNTIYF	TGTGCCATAAAGGACAGCGGCTCTGGAAACACCATATATTTT
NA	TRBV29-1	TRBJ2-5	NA	CSVESRVPGTRETQYF	TGCAGCGTTGAATCGCGGGTACCTGGTACGAGAGAGACCCAGTACTTC
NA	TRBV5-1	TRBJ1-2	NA	CASSEPGGGYTF	TGCGCCAGCAGTGAGCCCGGAGGTGGCTACACCTTC
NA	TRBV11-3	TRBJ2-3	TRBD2	CASSPRGGADTQYF	TGTGCCAGCAGCCCCCGTGGGGGGGCAGATACGCAGTATTTT
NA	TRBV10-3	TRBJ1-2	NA	CAISEGGSGYTF	TGTGCCATCAGTGAGGGAGGCAGTGGCTACACCTTC
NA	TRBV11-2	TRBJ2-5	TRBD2	CASSLVGTSGSKETQYF	TGTGCCAGCAGCTTAGTAGGGACTAGCGGGAGCAAAGAGACCCAGTACTTC
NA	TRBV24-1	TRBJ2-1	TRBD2	CATSDTSGNSYNEQFF	TGTGCCACCAGTGACACTAGCGGGAACTCCTACAATGAGCAGTTCTTC
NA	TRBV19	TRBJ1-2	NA	CASSSTVGYTF	TGTGCCAGTAGTTCGACAGTGGGCTACACCTTC
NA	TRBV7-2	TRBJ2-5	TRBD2	CASGGKRDGETQYF	TGTGCCAGCGGGGGGAAGCGGGATGGAGAGACCCAGTACTTC
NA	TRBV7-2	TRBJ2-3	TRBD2	CASSEGSGRPGDTQYF	TGTGCCAGCAGCGAGGGCAGCGGGAGACCTGGGGATACGCAGTATTTT
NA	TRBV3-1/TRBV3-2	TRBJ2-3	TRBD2	CASSQVSQAGEQYF	TGTGCCAGCAGCCAAGTATCTCAAGCGGGGGAGCAGTATTTT
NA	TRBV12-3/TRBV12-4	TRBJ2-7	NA	CASSPVRVHEQYF	TGTGCCAGCAGCCCCGTCCGGGTCCACGAGCAGTACTTC
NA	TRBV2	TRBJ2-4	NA	CASGDPALAKNIQYF	TGTGCCAGCGGAGACCCGGCTCTAGCCAAAAACATTCAGTACTTC
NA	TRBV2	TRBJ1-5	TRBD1	CASIEGDRVDQPQHF	TGTGCCAGCATTGAAGGGGACAGGGTTGATCAGCCCCAGCATTTT